The present T cell receptor (beta chain) was sequenced within a study of CD8+CD57+ T cells in acquired aplastic anemia. Genomic DNA, the template, was used for profiling of the TCR beta VDJ and CDR3. One entry per CDR3 protein, called by TCRdb with MiXCR from the reads. The sample records more than 95,000 distinct CDR3 sequences, almost 40% being singletons. Overall study findings and caveats: The study found no significant CD8+ Simpson's diversity difference between patients and controls.

V shed 5 bases, J shed 6 bases, and the junction held 6 bases outside the gene matches. CDR3 length: 13 residues. Germline CDR1 reads MNHNS; CDR2 reads SASEGT. In this sample, this clonotype turned up many times. What it binds is not known. Sequencing was done on patients that had shown CD8+CD57+ cell expansion by flow cytometry. Severe acquired aplastic anemia was present in every patient. The study sampled blood from patients who had received no therapy. The sequence derives from a human donor with aplastic anemia. Sequenced material: sorted CD4+, CD8+, or CD8+CD57+ T cells (not recorded which) from PBMCs. The genes are TRBV6-1 and TRBJ2-7, with 8 nucleotides matching TRBD2. CDR3 bases: TGTGCCAGCAGTCCCCCGGGGGGGAGCGAGCAGTACTTC. Translated: CASSPPGGSEQYF.